Listed below are T cell receptor beta chains from one sample, sequenced in a study of shared clonotypes between healthy human individuals. The protocol was immunoSEQ multiplex PCR, while the TCRdb copy is restricted to in-frame clones and leaves out a portion. Among about 2 million clones listed, 85% to 95% were seen once. Sequencing was performed on naive CD4+ T cells sorted from blood. Receptors originate from a man younger than 35 in good health. The CDR3 runs from the conserved cysteine through the conserved F or W. Each record gives: J gene, D gene, clone size, V gene, CDR3 DNA, CDR3 protein. The D gene is left open where the match is weak. Expanded clones are given a class, and other clones once, few, many or no size at all.

j_call: TRBJ2-2; d_call: TRBD1; clone_size: NA; v_call: TRBV9; cdr3_nt: TGTGCCAGCAGGGGACAGGGGGCGGCGGCCGGGGAGCTGTTTTTT; cdr3_aa: CASRGQGAAAGELFF
j_call: TRBJ1-4; d_call: TRBD1; clone_size: NA; v_call: TRBV5-1; cdr3_nt: TGCGCCAGCAGCTCGGGGACAGGGGATAATGAAAAACTGTTTTTT; cdr3_aa: CASSSGTGDNEKLFF
j_call: TRBJ2-1; d_call: TRBD1; clone_size: once; v_call: TRBV7-2; cdr3_nt: TGTGCCAGCAGGCCTCCGGGCAGGGGGCGCAACAATGAGCAGTTCTTC; cdr3_aa: CASRPPGRGRNNEQFF
j_call: TRBJ2-3; d_call: TRBD1; clone_size: NA; v_call: TRBV6-1; cdr3_nt: TGTGCCAGCAGTGAAAGAAGACAGGGGGCAGATACGCAGTATTTT; cdr3_aa: CASSERRQGADTQYF
j_call: TRBJ2-3; d_call: TRBD2; clone_size: NA; v_call: TRBV4-1; cdr3_nt: TGCGCCAGCAGCCAAGATGGAATAGCGGGGGTTACAGATACGCAGTATTTT; cdr3_aa: CASSQDGIAGVTDTQYF
j_call: TRBJ2-5; d_call: NA; clone_size: NA; v_call: TRBV4-1; cdr3_nt: TGCGCCAGCAGCCAAGAGGGGCAGACCCGGGGGAACCAGTACTTC; cdr3_aa: CASSQEGQTRGNQYF
j_call: TRBJ1-6; d_call: TRBD1; clone_size: NA; v_call: TRBV6-1; cdr3_nt: TGTGCCAGCAGTCCCCAAGGACAGGGTGATTCACCCCTCCACTTT; cdr3_aa: CASSPQGQGDSPLHF
j_call: TRBJ2-3; d_call: NA; clone_size: NA; v_call: TRBV15; cdr3_nt: TGTGCCACCAGCAGAGATCGCGGGAGCACAGATACGCAGTATTTT; cdr3_aa: CATSRDRGSTDTQYF
j_call: TRBJ2-1; d_call: NA; clone_size: NA; v_call: TRBV4-1; cdr3_nt: TGCGCCAGCAGCCAAGTCGCCGGGACTCCCAATGAGCAGTTCTTC; cdr3_aa: CASSQVAGTPNEQFF
j_call: TRBJ2-6; d_call: NA; clone_size: NA; v_call: TRBV7-3; cdr3_nt: TGTGCCAGCATTGGACGAGGCGTAACACACACGCACCCCCTCTCTGGGGCCAACGTCCTGACTTTC; cdr3_aa: CASIGRGVTHTHPLSGANVLTF
j_call: TRBJ2-2; d_call: NA; clone_size: NA; v_call: TRBV4-1; cdr3_nt: TGCGCCAGCGGAAACAGGTCCCGGACCGGGGAGCTGTTTTTT; cdr3_aa: CASGNRSRTGELFF
j_call: TRBJ2-5; d_call: NA; clone_size: NA; v_call: TRBV19; cdr3_nt: TGTGCCAGTAGTTCCTCCCCGGGCCTACAAGAGACCCAGTACTTC; cdr3_aa: CASSSSPGLQETQYF
j_call: TRBJ2-5; d_call: TRBD2; clone_size: NA; v_call: TRBV5-1; cdr3_nt: TGCGCCAGCAGGGAGGGAGGGCCGGTGGAGACCCAGTACTTC; cdr3_aa: CASREGGPVETQYF